A single sample gave rise to the 18 T cell receptor beta chains below, sequenced in a study of cytomegalovirus exposure and HLA in healthy donors. PCR primers comprised 60 Vbeta and 13 Jbeta primers. Clones were sequenced by immunoSEQ multiplex PCR, and TCRdb holds only the in-frame ones, with some missing. The table records 250,000 or so clones, about nine tenths of them present only once. The sample was PBMCs. These receptors were obtained from a girl under 10 years old in good health and CMV-seronegative.

This chain connects TRBV5-1 to TRBJ2-5, with 12 bases identical to TRBD1. The J call may be faulty, since TRBJ2-7 better matches the DNA end. Germline lookup yields CDR1 SGHRS and CDR2 YFSETQ. The CDR3 contains 14 residues. CDR3 nucleotide sequence: TGCGCCAGCAGCTCGGGACAGGGGGCAGGCGAGCAGTACTTC. Its protein is CASSSGQGAGEQYF.

This chain connects TRBV6-1 to TRBJ2-7, with D perhaps TRBD2 (6 bases). Germline V gene lookup returns CDR1 MNHNS and CDR2 SASEGT. The V end was cut by 0 bases, the J end by 3 bases, with 15 bases between. The CDR3 totals 16 residues. CDR3 in DNA: TGTGCCAGCAGTGAAGCAGTCACGGGACTTGTCTACGAGCAGTACTTC. Translating it yields CASSEAVTGLVYEQYF.

This chain links TRBV7-9 with TRBJ2-3; maybe TRBD2 (5 bases). Trimming stripped 10 bases from V and 6 bases from J, with 11 bases between. The CDR3 covers 11 residues. CDR1 and CDR2 from the germline V gene are SEHNR and FQNEAQ (reference sequence). In DNA form, the CDR3 reads TGTGCCATAGCGACCCCCGATACGCAGTATTTT. This codes for CAIATPDTQYF.

V is TRBV28 and J is TRBJ1-2; unclear D gene. The germline V gene encodes CDR1 MDHEN and CDR2 SYDVKM. The germline V and J ends were trimmed by 6 bases and 2 bases, with 16 bases remaining between them. The CDR3 extends over 15 amino acids. CDR3 region: CASRQPATGNYGYTF. Here the CDR3 DNA reads TGTGCCAGCAGGCAGCCGGCGACGGGGAACTATGGCTACACCTTC.

This clone has a single count. The chain carries TRBV29-1 and TRBJ2-5; 8 bases are a match to TRBD1. Germline assignment: CDR1 SQVTM and CDR2 ANQGSEA. The CDR3 consists of 14 residues. Losses at the gene ends were 6 bases for V and 5 bases for J; bases not matched to a gene: 11. The CDR3 DNA follows: TGCAGCGTCGCCACAGGGGGGAATTTGGAGACCCAGTACTTC. Translating it yields CSVATGGNLETQYF.

The chain couples TRBV14 to TRBJ1-1, with 9 bases matching TRBD1. This CDR3 comprises 14 residues. Germline values: CDR1 SGHDN, CDR2 FVKESK. V shed 4 bases and J 7 bases; nucleotides not matched to a gene: 7. The CDR3 is CASSRSGTGHEAFF. CDR3 DNA: TGTGCCAGCAGCCGTTCCGGGACAGGGCATGAAGCTTTCTTT.

This rearrangement joins TRBV27 to TRBJ2-5, with TRBD2 identical over 7 bases. In germline, CDR1 is MNHEY, CDR2 SMNVEV (reference sequence). The CDR3 length is 14 residues. The V and J ends lost 1 base and 5 bases, in that order; junction bases with no gene match: 4. The CDR3 loop is CASSLWAGEETQYF. The CDR3 nucleotides are TGTGCCAGCAGTTTATGGGCGGGGGAGGAGACCCAGTACTTC.

This clone was picked up one time. V and J are TRBV7-3 and TRBJ2-5; 11 positions match TRBD2. Per germline, CDR1 SGHTA and CDR2 FQGTGA. The CDR3 has 15 amino acids. V shed 2 bases, J shed 4 bases, and the junction held 3 bases outside the gene matches. The CDR3 DNA reads TGTGCCAGCAGCTTATTAGCGGGGGGGCGAGAGACCCAGTACTTC. This codes for CASSLLAGGRETQYF.

This clone came up once. The gene calls are TRBV19 and TRBJ2-2; TRBD2 aligns across 7 bases. This CDR3 is built from 16 residues. Per germline, CDR1 LNHDA and CDR2 SQIVND (reference sequence). The junction had 6 bases not matched to a gene; V was cut back by 2 bases and J by 3 bases. CDR3 in DNA: TGTGCCAGTAGTATAAGGGTGGGAGGGGACACCGGGGAGCTGTTTTTT. Protein: CASSIRVGGDTGELFF. Together with reference TRBV19 and TRBJ2-2, the CDR3 gives the full variable domain: DGGITQSPKYLFRKEGQNVTLSCEQNLNHDAMYWYRQDPGQGLRLIYYSQIVNDFQKGDIAEGYSVSREKKESFPLTVTSAQKNPTAFYLCASSIRVGGDTGELFFGEGSRLTVL.

Only one count was recorded for this clone. The V gene is TRBV29-1, the J gene TRBJ1-2, with 10 positions matching TRBD1. The CDR3 has 12 amino acids. V shed 7 bases and J 8 bases; nucleotides not matched to a gene: 7. CDR1 is SQVTM, CDR2 ANQGSEA, per germline. In nucleotides, the CDR3 is TGCAGCGCTACCGGGACAGGGGAGGGCTACACCTTC. Translating gives CSATGTGEGYTF.

A word on this clone: A read error is likely, as this CDR3 ends without the conserved phenylalanine or tryptophan. The limits of the CDR3 on the DNA are not certain, so only TCRdb's listed CDR3 is given. This sequence joins TRBV19 and TRBJ2-7; whether TRBD2, the table's D call, matches the DNA was not checked. The CDR3 is 10 residues long, ends included. Germline V gene data show CDR1 as LNHDA and CDR2 as SQIVND (reference sequence). The CDR3 here is CASWRLAGLT.

This chain links TRBV4-1 with TRBJ2-3; 10 bases line up with TRBD1. V lost 6 bases and J lost 2; bases outside the gene matches: 5. The germline V gene encodes CDR1 MGHRA and CDR2 YSYEKL. The CDR3 totals 15 residues. CDR3 residues: CASSPGTGVTDTQYF. Here the CDR3 DNA reads TGCGCCAGCAGTCCCGGGACAGGGGTCACAGATACGCAGTATTTT.

This rearrangement joins TRBV29-1 to TRBJ2-5; TRBD1 aligns across 9 bases. CDR1 and CDR2 (germline): SQVTM, ANQGSEA. CDR3 size: 16 residues. V trimming: 0 bases; J trimming: 4 bases; junction bases outside the gene matches: 9. The CDR3 loop is CSVEDGTGFTRETQYF. The CDR3 DNA reads TGCAGCGTTGAAGACGGGACAGGGTTTACCCGAGAGACCCAGTACTTC.

The rearrangement joins TRBV6-5 to TRBJ2-5; TRBD1 is a possible D gene (6 bases). The CDR3 spans 15 residues. Looked up from germline, CDR1 is MNHEY and CDR2 is SVGAGI. Deletions cut 3 bases from V and 1 base from J, with 12 bases between. CDR3 bases: TGTGCCAGCAGTTATGGGGGCACGGTCCAAGAGACCCAGTACTTC. Protein: CASSYGGTVQETQYF.

Regarding this clone: This sample also contains other DNA sequences that code for the same CDR3. This rearrangement joins TRBV6-5 to TRBJ2-3; 10 nucleotides align to TRBD2. The germline gives CDR1 MNHEY, CDR2 SVGAGI. This CDR3 region has 15 residues. V dropped 6 bases and J dropped 1; count of bases not matched to a gene: 4. The CDR3 is CASRDLAGGTDTQYF. The DNA of the CDR3 is TGTGCCAGCAGAGACCTAGCGGGGGGCACAGATACGCAGTATTTT.

The table lists this clone with a count of one. J is TRBJ2-5 and V is TRBV6-1; 10 nucleotides match TRBD1. The J call may be incorrect, as the DNA end agrees better with TRBJ2-7. The CDR3 runs 13 residues. Germline assignment: CDR1 MNHNS and CDR2 SASEGT. The CDR3 nucleotides are TGTGCCAGCAGGGGGACAGGGGCCTACGAGCAGTACTTC. Residues: CASRGTGAYEQYF.

The rearrangement links TRBV13 to TRBJ2-7, with 9 bases that match TRBD2. V was clipped by 5 bases and J by 1 base; unmatched bases: 9. The CDR3 is made up of 16 amino acids. Germline-derived CDR1 and CDR2 are PRHDT and FYEKMQ (reference sequence). CDR3 protein: CASSLISGSYSYEQYF. The CDR3 DNA follows: TGTGCCAGCAGCCTAATTAGCGGGAGTTATTCCTACGAGCAGTACTTC.

The gene calls are TRBV9 and TRBJ2-3; 11 nucleotides align to TRBD2. The J segment lost 0 bases and the V segment lost 4 bases, leaving 7 bases of the junction unmatched. The CDR3 runs to 17 residues. Germline CDR1 SGDLS, CDR2 YYNGEE. The CDR3 nucleotides read TGTGCCAGCAGCCCCTTAGCGGGGGGGCAAAGCACAGATACGCAGTATTTT. Translated: CASSPLAGGQSTDTQYF. Looking up the rest from reference TRBV9 and TRBJ2-3 gives the full variable domain: DSGVTQTPKHLITATGQRVTLRCSPRSGDLSVYWYQQSLDQGLQFLIQYYNGEERAKGNILERFSAQQFPDLHSELNLSSLELGDSALYFCASSPLAGGQSTDTQYFGPGTRLTVL.